This T cell receptor beta chain originates from a study of blood T cell repertoires in COVID-19. Turning to the study itself: The United States, Italy and Spain provided the acute and convalescent COVID-19 samples. Sources were T cells, B-cell-depleted T cells, or PBMCs; the material itself was cDNA or gDNA.

Using immunoSEQ multiplex PCR, the repertoire was profiled, and TCRdb retains in-frame clones only, with some absent. This table has 250,000 to 300,000 clones, around four fifths appearing once. The CDR3 consists of 13 residues. V shed 5 bases and J shed 4 bases, with 10 bases lying between them. Germline V gene lookup returns CDR1 SGHTA and CDR2 FQGNSA. The chain recombines TRBV7-2 with TRBJ2-3, with TRBD1 as a possible D gene (5 bases). The receptor was derived from a man older than 75 with acute or convalescent COVID-19. The sequencing sample was made of peripheral blood. In DNA, the CDR3 is TGTGCCAGCAGCCCAGGGCGAGCAGATACGCAGTATTTT. Protein sequence: CASSPGRADTQYF.